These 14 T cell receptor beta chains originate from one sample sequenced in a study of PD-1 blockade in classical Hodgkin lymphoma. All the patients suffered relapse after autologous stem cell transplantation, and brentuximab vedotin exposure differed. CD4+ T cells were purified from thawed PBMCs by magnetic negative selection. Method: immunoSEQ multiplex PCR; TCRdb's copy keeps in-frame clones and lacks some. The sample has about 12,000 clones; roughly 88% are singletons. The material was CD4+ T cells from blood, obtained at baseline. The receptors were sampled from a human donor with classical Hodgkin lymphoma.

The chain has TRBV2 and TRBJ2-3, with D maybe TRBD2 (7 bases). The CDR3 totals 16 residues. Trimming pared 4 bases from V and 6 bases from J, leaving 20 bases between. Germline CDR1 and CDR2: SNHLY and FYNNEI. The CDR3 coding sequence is TGTGCCAGCAGTGTGGGGAGGGGGGAACGGTGGGATACGCAGTATTTT. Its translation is CASSVGRGERWDTQYF. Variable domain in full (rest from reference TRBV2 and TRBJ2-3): EPEVTQTPSHQVTQMGQEVILRCVPISNHLYFYWYRQILGQKVEFLVSFYNNEISEKSEIFDDQFSVERPDGSNFTLKIRSTKLEDSAMYFCASSVGRGERWDTQYFGPGTRLTVL.

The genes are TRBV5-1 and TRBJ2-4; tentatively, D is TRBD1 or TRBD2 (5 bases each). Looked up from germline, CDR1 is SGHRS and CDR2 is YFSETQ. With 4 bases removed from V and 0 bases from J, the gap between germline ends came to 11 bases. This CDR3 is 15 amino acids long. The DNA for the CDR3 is TGCGCCAGCAGCGCGACCGGGACAGCCAAAAACATTCAGTACTTC. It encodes CASSATGTAKNIQYF.

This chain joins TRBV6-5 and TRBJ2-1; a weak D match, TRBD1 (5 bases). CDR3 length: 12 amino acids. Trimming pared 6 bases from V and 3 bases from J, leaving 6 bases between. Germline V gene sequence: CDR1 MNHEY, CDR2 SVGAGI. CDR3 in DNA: TGTGCCAGCAGGGGGCGCTACAATGAGCAGTTCTTC. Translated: CASRGRYNEQFF.

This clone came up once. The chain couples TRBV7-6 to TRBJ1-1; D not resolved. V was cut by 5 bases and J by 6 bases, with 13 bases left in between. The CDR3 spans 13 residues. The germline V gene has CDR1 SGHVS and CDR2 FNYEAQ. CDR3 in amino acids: CASSRSDKAEAFF. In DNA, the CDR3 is TGTGCCAGCAGCCGGTCCGACAAGGCTGAAGCTTTCTTT. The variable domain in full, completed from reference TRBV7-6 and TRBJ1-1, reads GAGVSQSPRYKVTKRGQDVALRCDPISGHVSLYWYRQALGQGPEFLTYFNYEAQQDKSGLPNDRFSAERPEGSISTLTIQRTEQRDSAMYRCASSRSDKAEAFFGQGTRLTVV.

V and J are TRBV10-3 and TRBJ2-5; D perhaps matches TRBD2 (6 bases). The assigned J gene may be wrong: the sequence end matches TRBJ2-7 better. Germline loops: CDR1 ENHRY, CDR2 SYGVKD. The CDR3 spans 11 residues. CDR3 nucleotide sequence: TGTGCCATCTCAGCGGGCTACGAGCAGTACTTC. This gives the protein CAISAGYEQYF.

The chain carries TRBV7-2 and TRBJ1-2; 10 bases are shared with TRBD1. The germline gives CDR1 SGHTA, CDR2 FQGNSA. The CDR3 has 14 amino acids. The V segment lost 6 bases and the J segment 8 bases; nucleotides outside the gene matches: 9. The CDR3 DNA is TGTGCCAGCAGGCGCGCGGGGACAGGGGCGGGCTACACCTTC. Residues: CASRRAGTGAGYTF. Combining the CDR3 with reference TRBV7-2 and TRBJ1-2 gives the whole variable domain GAGVSQSPSNKVTEKGKDVELRCDPISGHTALYWYRQSLGQGLEFLIYFQGNSAPDKSGLPSDRFSAERTGGSVSTLTIQRTQQEDSAVYLCASRRAGTGAGYTFGSGTRLTVV.

CDR3 coding DNA: TGTGCCAGCAGCCTTAGCGGGGGGGGCACCGGGGAGCTGTTTTTT. Translated: CASSLSGGGTGELFF. This chain uses TRBV6-5 with TRBJ2-2; 11 nucleotides align to TRBD2. The CDR3 consists of 15 residues. V trimming: 6 bases; J trimming: 4 bases; junction bases outside the gene matches: 4. CDR1 is MNHEY and CDR2 is SVGAGI in the germline V gene.

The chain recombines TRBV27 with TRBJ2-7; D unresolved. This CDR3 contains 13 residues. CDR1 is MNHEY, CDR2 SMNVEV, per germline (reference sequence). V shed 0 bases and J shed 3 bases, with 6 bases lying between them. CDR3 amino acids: CASSLSRDYEQYF. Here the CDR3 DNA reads TGTGCCAGCAGTTTATCTCGCGACTACGAGCAGTACTTC.

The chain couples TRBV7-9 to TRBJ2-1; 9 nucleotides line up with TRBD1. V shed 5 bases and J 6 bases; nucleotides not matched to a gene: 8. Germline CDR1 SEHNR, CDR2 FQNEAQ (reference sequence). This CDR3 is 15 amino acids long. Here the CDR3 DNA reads TGTGCCAGCAGCCCGGGACAGGGAGGGCTCAATGAGCAGTTCTTC. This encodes CASSPGQGGLNEQFF.

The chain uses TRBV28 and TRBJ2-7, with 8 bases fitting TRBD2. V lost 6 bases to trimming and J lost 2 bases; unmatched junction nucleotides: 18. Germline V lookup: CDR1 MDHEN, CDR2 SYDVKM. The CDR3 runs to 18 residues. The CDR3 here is CASRETAGGGGIPYEQYF. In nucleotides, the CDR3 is TGTGCCAGCAGGGAAACCGCAGGAGGCGGGGGGATCCCCTACGAGCAGTACTTC.

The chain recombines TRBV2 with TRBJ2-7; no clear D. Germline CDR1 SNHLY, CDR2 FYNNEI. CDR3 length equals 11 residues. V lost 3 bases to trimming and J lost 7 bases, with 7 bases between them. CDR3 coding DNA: TGTGCCAGCAGTGACATGCGAGAGCAGTACTTC. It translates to CASSDMREQYF.

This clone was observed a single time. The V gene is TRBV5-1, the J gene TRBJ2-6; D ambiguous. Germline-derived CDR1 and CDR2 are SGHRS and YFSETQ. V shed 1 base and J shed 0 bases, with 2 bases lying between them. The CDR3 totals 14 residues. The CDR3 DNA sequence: TGCGCCAGCAGCTTGCTCTCTGGGGCCAACGTCCTGACTTTC. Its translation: CASSLLSGANVLTF. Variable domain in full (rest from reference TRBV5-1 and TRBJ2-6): KAGVTQTPRYLIKTRGQQVTLSCSPISGHRSVSWYQQTPGQGLQFLFEYFSETQRNKGNFPGRFSGRQFSNSRSEMNVSTLELGDSALYLCASSLLSGANVLTFGAGSRLTVL.

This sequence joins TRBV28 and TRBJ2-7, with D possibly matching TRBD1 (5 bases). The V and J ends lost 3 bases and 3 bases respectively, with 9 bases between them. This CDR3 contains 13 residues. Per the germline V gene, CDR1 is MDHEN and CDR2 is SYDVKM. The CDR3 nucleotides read TGTGCCAGCAGTTTTGGGGCAAACTACGAGCAGTACTTC. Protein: CASSFGANYEQYF.

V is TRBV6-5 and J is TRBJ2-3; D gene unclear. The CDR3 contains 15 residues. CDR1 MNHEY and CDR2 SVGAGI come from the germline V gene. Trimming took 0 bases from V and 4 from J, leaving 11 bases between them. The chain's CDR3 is CASSYSNGPPDTQYF. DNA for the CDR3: TGTGCCAGCAGTTACTCGAATGGGCCCCCAGATACGCAGTATTTT.